Each of the 27 T cell receptor beta chains below was sequenced from the same sample in a study of OX40 agonist ivuxolimab in advanced cancers. Some clones are missing from TCRdb's copy, which holds only in-frame ones; the method was immunoSEQ multiplex PCR. The sample contains over 55,000 clones, approximately 80% of which appear only once. Sequences were derived from CD4+ or CD8+ T cells sorted from blood, sampled in a trial of the OX40 agonist ivuxolimab. The receptors derive from an adult with an advanced solid tumor such as melanoma, head and neck, liver or kidney cancer.

V gene TRBV7-9 combines with J gene TRBJ1-2; D may be TRBD1 (6 bases). Trimming took 2 bases from V and 5 from J, leaving 18 bases between them. Germline CDR1 reads SEHNR; CDR2 reads FQNEAQ (reference sequence). There are 16 residues in the CDR3. This chain's CDR3 is CASSLTLGGARYGYTF. The CDR3 nucleotides read TGTGCCAGCAGCTTAACCCTCGGGGGGGCTAGGTATGGCTACACCTTC.

The chain combines TRBV11-2 with TRBJ2-2, with 8 bases fitting TRBD2. Germline V CDR1 and CDR2: SGHAT, FQNNGV. Germline trimming cut 5 bases from V and 4 bases from J; bases unmatched to any gene: 9. The CDR3 contains 16 residues. DNA of the CDR3: TGTGCCAGCAGCCCAAGCGGGAGTGTCGGCACCGGGGAGCTGTTTTTT. This gives the protein CASSPSGSVGTGELFF.

This chain joins TRBV4-2 and TRBJ2-3; 7 nucleotides align to TRBD2. CDR1 is LGHNA, CDR2 YNFKEQ, per germline. After removal of 4 bases from V and 5 bases from J, the junction contained 12 bases not matched to a gene. The CDR3 runs 16 residues. The CDR3 DNA follows: TGTGCCAGCAGCCCCCAGCGCGCATCTAGCGGAGATACGCAGTATTTT. Its protein is CASSPQRASSGDTQYF.

The CDR3 bases are TGTGCCAGCTCACCACCGAGACTAGCGGGCACAGATACGCAGTATTTT. Protein: CASSPPRLAGTDTQYF. The rearrangement joins TRBV18 to TRBJ2-3, with 9 bases lining up with TRBD2. The CDR3 has 16 amino acids. Losses at the gene ends were 0 bases for V and 1 base for J; bases not matched to a gene: 2. From germline, CDR1 is KGHSH and CDR2 LQKENI.

The CDR3 protein is CASSRTTGGRGEQFF. The CDR3 region has the DNA TGTGCCAGCAGTCGGACGACAGGGGGCCGTGGTGAGCAGTTCTTC. The V and J genes are TRBV6-6 and TRBJ2-1; 10 bases agree with TRBD1. With 5 bases clipped from V and 9 bases from J, the junction kept 10 bases outside the gene matches. In germline, CDR1 is MNHNY, CDR2 SVGAGI (reference sequence). The CDR3 length is 15 residues.

The gene calls are TRBV5-1 and TRBJ2-7; 9 bases are a match to TRBD2. With 2 bases clipped from V and 2 bases from J, the junction kept 2 bases outside the gene matches. Germline CDR1 reads SGHRS; CDR2 reads YFSETQ. The CDR3 sequence is 14 residues long. CDR3: CASSFIAGAYEQYF. CDR3 bases: TGCGCCAGCAGCTTTATAGCGGGAGCCTACGAGCAGTACTTC.

CDR3 DNA: TGTGCCATCAGTTCTTTAGCGGGAGGTGGAATTTACGAGCAGTACTTC. Translated, it gives CAISSLAGGGIYEQYF. The genes are TRBV10-3 and TRBJ2-7; TRBD2 agrees at 10 bases. Per germline, CDR1 ENHRY and CDR2 SYGVKD. V lost 5 bases to trimming and J lost 4 bases; unmatched junction nucleotides: 11. The CDR3 runs 16 residues.

V and J are TRBV11-2 and TRBJ1-1, with D hard to call. The CDR3 contains 12 residues. The V gene's germline CDR1 is SGHAT and CDR2 FQNNGV. The ends were cut back, 5 bases at V and 0 bases at J, with 4 bases in the middle. The CDR3 protein is CASSTMNTEAFF. Here the CDR3 DNA reads TGTGCCAGCAGCACCATGAACACTGAAGCTTTCTTT.

The genes are TRBV5-4 and TRBJ2-5, with TRBD1 matching over 12 bases. This CDR3 is 15 amino acids long. J was trimmed by 4 bases and V by 4 bases; bases with no gene match: 5. Germline loops: CDR1 SGHNT, CDR2 YYREEE (reference sequence). Written as DNA, the CDR3 is TGTGCCAGCAGCCCGGGGGACAGGGGGCGAGAGACCCAGTACTTC. It specifies CASSPGDRGRETQYF.

The CDR3 DNA is TGCGCCAGCAGCGATCCGGGCTCTGGAAACACCATATATTTT. Protein product: CASSDPGSGNTIYF. The rearrangement uses TRBV5-1 and TRBJ1-3; D remains ambiguous. The CDR3 is 14 amino acids. Germline CDR1 and CDR2: SGHRS and YFSETQ. The V end was cut by 4 bases, the J end by 0 bases, with 8 bases between.

The gene calls are TRBV5-5 and TRBJ1-5; D not resolved. From germline, CDR1 is SGHKS and CDR2 YYEKEE (reference sequence). V lost 0 bases, J lost 5 bases, and 12 bases lay in between. CDR3 length: 15 residues. CDR3 amino acids: CASSLAGVVDQPQHF. CDR3 DNA sequence: TGTGCCAGCAGCTTGGCCGGGGTGGTGGATCAGCCCCAGCATTTT.

The chain has TRBV4-1 and TRBJ2-5; 7 bases line up with TRBD1. This CDR3 comprises 15 residues. The germline V gene encodes CDR1 MGHRA and CDR2 YSYEKL. V trimming: 2 bases; J trimming: 2 bases; junction bases outside the gene matches: 5. As DNA, the CDR3 is TGCGCCAGCAGCCAATTGGGGGACAGTCAAGAGACCCAGTACTTC. Protein product: CASSQLGDSQETQYF.

This clone showed up just a few times. The gene calls are TRBV10-2 and TRBJ2-3; TRBD2 agrees at 10 bases. The germline V gene has CDR1 WSHSY and CDR2 SAAADI. The CDR3 spans 14 residues. With V trimmed by 3 bases and J by 5 bases, 2 bases remained unmatched. In DNA form, the CDR3 reads TGCGCCAGCAGTGATCTAGCGGGGGAAGATACGCAGTATTTT. Its translation is CASSDLAGEDTQYF.

This clone occurred once. This chain links TRBV5-1 with TRBJ1-2; D is uncertain. Germline lookup yields CDR1 SGHRS and CDR2 YFSETQ. This CDR3 spans 15 amino acids. V dropped 0 bases and J dropped 7 bases, with 16 bases sitting between them. CDR3 loop: CASSLAEGSISGYTF. CDR3 nucleotide sequence: TGCGCCAGCAGCTTGGCCGAAGGTAGTATTAGTGGCTACACCTTC.

This sequence joins TRBV5-5 and TRBJ2-7, with D perhaps TRBD1 or TRBD2 (5 bases each). Per germline, CDR1 SGHKS and CDR2 YYEKEE (reference sequence). The CDR3 contains 15 residues. Deletions cut 4 bases from V and 6 bases from J, with 20 bases between. The CDR3 sequence is CASSTGRFLAGEQYF. The CDR3 DNA reads as TGTGCCAGCAGCACGGGACGCTTCCTTGCAGGCGAGCAGTACTTC.

The CDR3 DNA follows: TGTGCCAGCAGTGACCCTGGACTAGCGGGGTATGGCACAGATACGCAGTATTTT. Residues: CASSDPGLAGYGTDTQYF. V gene TRBV6-4 combines with J gene TRBJ2-3, with 12 bases aligning to TRBD2. V shed 2 bases, J shed 1 base, and the junction held 7 bases outside the gene matches. The CDR3 spans 18 residues. Germline V gives CDR1 MRHNA, CDR2 SNTAGT.

This chain links TRBV10-1 with TRBJ1-1, with unresolved D. This CDR3 spans 17 amino acids. Trimming took off 3 bases at V and 3 bases at J, with 20 bases between the two ends. Germline CDR1 and CDR2: WNHNN and SYGVQD (reference sequence). The CDR3 DNA reads as TGCGCCAGCAGTGACCTAGTCTTTCAGAGGGTGGACACTGAAGCTTTCTTT. As protein: CASSDLVFQRVDTEAFF.

The rearrangement links TRBV5-1 to TRBJ2-2; weak D call: TRBD1 (6 bases). V lost 3 bases to trimming and J lost 2 bases, with 11 bases between them. Germline values: CDR1 SGHRS, CDR2 YFSETQ. The CDR3 runs to 15 residues. CDR3 protein: CASSWSQGNTGELFF. In DNA form, the CDR3 reads TGCGCCAGCAGCTGGTCACAGGGAAACACCGGGGAGCTGTTTTTT.

Concerning this clone itself: At one end, the junction sequence differs from germline, possibly due to a read error. For the CDR3, the DNA is TGTGCCAGCAGCTTTCCCCCCAGGAACTTC. Encoded protein: CASSFPPRNF. The genes are TRBV7-9 and TRBJ2-5, with unresolved D. The CDR3 is made up of 10 amino acids. Germline loops: CDR1 SEHNR, CDR2 FQNEAQ (reference sequence).

This chain links TRBV5-4 with TRBJ1-1; a weak D match, TRBD1 (6 bases). Germline CDR1 and CDR2: SGHNT and YYREEE (reference sequence). The CDR3 totals 17 residues. V shed 0 bases and J shed 0 bases, with 15 bases lying between them. CDR3 in DNA: TGTGCCAGCAGCTTGGTACATGGGGGCACCATGAACACTGAAGCTTTCTTT. It codes for CASSLVHGGTMNTEAFF.

The gene calls are TRBV18 and TRBJ2-6, with a weak D call TRBD1 (5 bases). The length of the CDR3 is 17 residues. The V and J ends lost 4 bases and 0 bases respectively, with 13 bases between them. In germline, CDR1 is KGHSH, CDR2 LQKENI. DNA of the CDR3: TGTGCCAGCTCACTCAGTTGGACACGCTCTGGGGCCAACGTCCTGACTTTC. It yields the protein CASSLSWTRSGANVLTF.

In its sample, this clone was seen once. DNA of the CDR3: TGTGCCAGCAGTGGGTCGGCCTATGGCTACACCTTC. This sequence encodes CASSGSAYGYTF. This chain connects TRBV6-1 to TRBJ1-2; D remains unclear. CDR1 and CDR2 (germline): MNHNS, SASEGT. The CDR3 loop spans 12 amino acids. V was cut by 4 bases and J by 4 bases, with 7 bases left in between.

The chain has TRBV7-2 and TRBJ2-7, with D uncertain. The CDR3 has 12 residues. The ends were cut back, 2 bases at V and 6 bases at J, with 8 bases in the middle. In germline, CDR1 is SGHTA, CDR2 FQGNSA. CDR3 amino acids: CASSLRVGEQYF. The CDR3 coding sequence is TGTGCCAGCAGCTTACGGGTTGGCGAGCAGTACTTC. The complete variable domain, with remaining parts taken from reference TRBV7-2 and TRBJ2-7, reads GAGVSQSPSNKVTEKGKDVELRCDPISGHTALYWYRQSLGQGLEFLIYFQGNSAPDKSGLPSDRFSAERTGGSVSTLTIQRTQQEDSAVYLCASSLRVGEQYFGPGTRLTVT.

The chain uses TRBV5-4 and TRBJ2-2, with 7 bases lining up with TRBD1. The CDR3 extends over 14 amino acids. From germline, CDR1 is SGHNT and CDR2 YYREEE (reference sequence). V dropped 2 bases and J dropped 7; count of bases not matched to a gene: 5. The CDR3 coding sequence is TGTGCCAGCAGCTTCTACAGGGGCAGCGGGGAGCTGTTTTTT. Residues: CASSFYRGSGELFF. Full variable domain (remainder filled in from reference TRBV5-4 and TRBJ2-2): ETGVTQSPTHLIKTRGQQVTLRCSSQSGHNTVSWYQQALGQGPQFIFQYYREEENGRGNFPPRFSGLQFPNYSSELNVNALELDDSALYLCASSFYRGSGELFFGEGSRLTVL.

The rearrangement links TRBV7-9 to TRBJ1-2; D is perhaps TRBD1 (6 bases). Germline V gene lookup returns CDR1 SEHNR and CDR2 FQNEAQ (reference sequence). V lost 5 bases and J 5 bases, leaving 9 bases between the germline ends. This CDR3 has 12 amino acids. DNA of the CDR3: TGTGCCAGCAGCCCCACAGGGTATGGCTACACCTTC. Translating it yields CASSPTGYGYTF.

This clone has more than one count but fewer than ten. The rearrangement links TRBV6-5 to TRBJ2-1, with D possibly being TRBD2 (5 bases). Trimming took 5 bases from V and 3 from J, leaving 14 bases between them. Per the germline V gene, CDR1 is MNHEY and CDR2 is SVGAGI. This CDR3 has 15 amino acids. CDR3 sequence reads: CASSGTRDFYNEQFF. CDR3 bases: TGTGCCAGCAGTGGAACTAGAGACTTCTACAATGAGCAGTTCTTC.

V gene TRBV14 combines with J gene TRBJ1-2; TRBD1 matches at 7 bases. Germline V gene lookup returns CDR1 SGHDN and CDR2 FVKESK. With V trimmed by 1 base and J by 3 bases, 5 bases remained unmatched. This CDR3 is 15 amino acids long. The CDR3 coding sequence is TGTGCCAGCAGCCAAGGGGGACAGACCTACTATGGCTACACCTTC. Translating gives CASSQGGQTYYGYTF.